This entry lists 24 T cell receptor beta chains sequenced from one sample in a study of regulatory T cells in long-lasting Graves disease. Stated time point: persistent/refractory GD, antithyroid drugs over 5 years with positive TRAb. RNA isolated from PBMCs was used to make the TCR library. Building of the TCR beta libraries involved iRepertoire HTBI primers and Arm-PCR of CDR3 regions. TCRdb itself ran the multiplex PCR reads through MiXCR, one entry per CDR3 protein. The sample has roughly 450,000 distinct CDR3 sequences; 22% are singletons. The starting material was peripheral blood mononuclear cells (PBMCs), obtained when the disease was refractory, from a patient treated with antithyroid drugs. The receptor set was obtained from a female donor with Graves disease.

Here the CDR3 reads CASSFLSASGMGTDTQYF. CDR3 DNA: TGTGCCAGCAGCTTCCTTTCGGCTAGCGGGATGGGTACAGATACGCAGTATTTT. J is TRBJ2-3 and V is TRBV7-8; 9 positions match TRBD2. Trimming removed 3 bases from V and 3 bases from J; junction bases left unmatched: 13. The germline V gene has CDR1 SGHVS and CDR2 FQNEAQ. This CDR3 spans 18 amino acids. The full variable domain, its missing parts supplied by reference TRBV7-8 and TRBJ2-3, is GAGVSQSPRYKVAKRGQDVALRCDPISGHVSLFWYQQALGQGPEFLTYFQNEAQLDKSGLPSDRFFAERPEGSVSTLKIQRTQQEDSAVYLCASSFLSASGMGTDTQYFGPGTRLTVL.

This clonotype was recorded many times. Here the CDR3 reads CASSINAGTGNSNYGYTF. CDR3 in DNA: TGTGCCAGCAGTATTAACGCCGGGACAGGGAATTCTAACTATGGCTACACCTTC. This chain joins TRBV28 and TRBJ1-2; 9 positions agree with TRBD1. V was clipped by 5 bases and J by 0 bases; unmatched bases: 13. This CDR3 has 18 amino acids. Germline CDR1 reads MDHEN; CDR2 reads SYDVKM.

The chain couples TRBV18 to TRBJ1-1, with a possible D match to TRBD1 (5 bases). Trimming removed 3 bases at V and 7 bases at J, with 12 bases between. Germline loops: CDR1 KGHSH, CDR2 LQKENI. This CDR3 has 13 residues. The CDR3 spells CASSPQPQDEAFF. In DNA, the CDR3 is TGTGCCAGCTCACCGCAGCCACAGGATGAAGCTTTCTTT.

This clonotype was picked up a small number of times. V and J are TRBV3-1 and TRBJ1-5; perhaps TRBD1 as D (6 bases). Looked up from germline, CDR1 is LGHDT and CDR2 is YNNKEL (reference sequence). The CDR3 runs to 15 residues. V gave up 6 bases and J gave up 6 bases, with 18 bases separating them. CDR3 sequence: CASSPKGGYGQPQHF. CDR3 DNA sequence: TGTGCCAGCAGTCCGAAGGGGGGCTACGGTCAGCCCCAGCATTTT. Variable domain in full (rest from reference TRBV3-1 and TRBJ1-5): DTAVSQTPKYLVTQMGNDKSIKCEQNLGHDTMYWYKQDSKKFLKIMFSYNNKELIINETVPNRFSPKSPDKAHLNLHINSLELGDSAVYFCASSPKGGYGQPQHFGDGTRLSIL.

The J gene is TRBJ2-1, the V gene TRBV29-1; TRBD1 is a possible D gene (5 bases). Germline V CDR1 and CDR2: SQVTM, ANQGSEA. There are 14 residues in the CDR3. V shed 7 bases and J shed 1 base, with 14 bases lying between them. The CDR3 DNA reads TGCAGCGGCATTAAGGACATATCCTACAATGAGCAGTTCTTC. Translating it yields CSGIKDISYNEQFF.

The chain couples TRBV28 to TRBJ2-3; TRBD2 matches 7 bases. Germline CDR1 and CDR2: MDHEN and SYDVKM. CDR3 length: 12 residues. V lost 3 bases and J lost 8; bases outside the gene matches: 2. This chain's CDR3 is CASSLLAGTQYF. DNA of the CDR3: TGTGCCAGCAGTTTGTTAGCGGGTACGCAGTATTTT.

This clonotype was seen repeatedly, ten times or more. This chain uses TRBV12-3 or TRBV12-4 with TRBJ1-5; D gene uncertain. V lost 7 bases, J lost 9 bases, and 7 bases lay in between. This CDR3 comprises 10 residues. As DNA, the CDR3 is TGTGCCAGCACCACCGGGCCCCAGCATTTT. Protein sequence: CASTTGPQHF.

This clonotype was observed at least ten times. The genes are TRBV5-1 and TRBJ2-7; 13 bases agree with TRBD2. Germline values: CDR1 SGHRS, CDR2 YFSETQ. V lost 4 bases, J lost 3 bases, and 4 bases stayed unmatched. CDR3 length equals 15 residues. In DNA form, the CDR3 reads TGCGCCAGCAGCAGCGGGACTAGCGGGATCTACGAGCAGTACTTC. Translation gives CASSSGTSGIYEQYF.

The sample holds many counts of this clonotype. CDR3 bases: TGTGCCACCGGATCAAACCGACCCGAGGACAGGGACTACGAGCAGTACTTC. Its protein is CATGSNRPEDRDYEQYF. The chain combines TRBV28 with TRBJ2-7; 8 bases are shared with TRBD1. Per germline, CDR1 MDHEN and CDR2 SYDVKM. This CDR3 has 17 residues. Unmatched junction bases numbered 20, after V lost 10 bases and J lost 3 bases.

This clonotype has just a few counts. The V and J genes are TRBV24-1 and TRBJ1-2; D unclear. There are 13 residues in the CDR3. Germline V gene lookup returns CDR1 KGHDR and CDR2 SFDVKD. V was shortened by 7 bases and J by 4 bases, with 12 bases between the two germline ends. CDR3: CATSDLEGYGYTF. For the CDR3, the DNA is TGTGCCACCAGCGATCTAGAGGGCTATGGCTACACCTTC.

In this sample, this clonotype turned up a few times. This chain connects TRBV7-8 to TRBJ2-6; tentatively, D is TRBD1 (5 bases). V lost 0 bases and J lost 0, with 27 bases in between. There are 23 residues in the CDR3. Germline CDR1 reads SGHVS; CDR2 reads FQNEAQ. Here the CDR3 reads CASSLAPGIMQGRAPSGANVLTF. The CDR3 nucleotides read TGTGCCAGCAGCTTAGCGCCAGGGATAATGCAGGGCAGGGCCCCCTCTGGGGCCAACGTCCTGACTTTC.

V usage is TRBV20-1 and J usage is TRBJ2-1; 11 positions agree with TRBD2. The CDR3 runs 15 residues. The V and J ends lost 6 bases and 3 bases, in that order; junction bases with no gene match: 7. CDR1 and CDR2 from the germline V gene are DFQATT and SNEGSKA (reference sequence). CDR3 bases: TGCAGTGCAACTACCGGGACTAGCGGCTACAATGAGCAGTTCTTC. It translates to CSATTGTSGYNEQFF.

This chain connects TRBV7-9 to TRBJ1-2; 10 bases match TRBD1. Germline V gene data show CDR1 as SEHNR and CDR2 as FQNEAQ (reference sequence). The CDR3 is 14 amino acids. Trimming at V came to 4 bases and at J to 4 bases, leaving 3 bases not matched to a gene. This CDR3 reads CASSWDRGFYGYTF. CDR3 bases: TGTGCCAGCAGCTGGGACAGGGGTTTCTATGGCTACACCTTC.

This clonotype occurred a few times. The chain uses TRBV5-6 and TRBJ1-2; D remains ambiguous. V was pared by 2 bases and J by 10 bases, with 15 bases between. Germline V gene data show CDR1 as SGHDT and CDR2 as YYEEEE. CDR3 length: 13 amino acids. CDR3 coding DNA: TGTGCCAGCAGCTTTAGGCAGGAGACTTACTACACCTTC. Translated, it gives CASSFRQETYYTF. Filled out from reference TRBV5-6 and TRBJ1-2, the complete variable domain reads DAGVTQSPTHLIKTRGQQVTLRCSPKSGHDTVSWYQQALGQGPQFIFQYYEEEERQRGNFPDRFSGHQFPNYSSELNVNALLLGDSALYLCASSFRQETYYTFGSGTRLTVV.

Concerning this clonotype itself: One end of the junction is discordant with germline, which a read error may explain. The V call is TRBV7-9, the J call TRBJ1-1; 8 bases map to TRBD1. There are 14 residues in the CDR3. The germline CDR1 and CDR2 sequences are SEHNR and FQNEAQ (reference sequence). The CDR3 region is CASSSTGANTEALF. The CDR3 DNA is TGTGCCAGCAGCTCGACAGGGGCGAACACTGAAGCTCTCTTT.

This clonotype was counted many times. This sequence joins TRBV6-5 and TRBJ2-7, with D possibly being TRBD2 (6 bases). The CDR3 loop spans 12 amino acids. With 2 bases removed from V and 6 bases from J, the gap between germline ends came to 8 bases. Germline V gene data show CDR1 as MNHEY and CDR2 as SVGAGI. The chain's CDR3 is CASSYGGSEQYF. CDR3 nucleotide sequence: TGTGCCAGCAGTTACGGGGGGTCCGAGCAGTACTTC.

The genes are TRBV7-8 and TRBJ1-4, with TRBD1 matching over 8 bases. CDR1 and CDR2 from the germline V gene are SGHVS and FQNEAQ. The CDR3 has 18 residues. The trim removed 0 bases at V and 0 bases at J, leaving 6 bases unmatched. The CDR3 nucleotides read TGTGCCAGCAGCTTAGCTACGACAGGGGTCGCAACTAATGAAAAACTGTTTTTT. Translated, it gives CASSLATTGVATNEKLFF.

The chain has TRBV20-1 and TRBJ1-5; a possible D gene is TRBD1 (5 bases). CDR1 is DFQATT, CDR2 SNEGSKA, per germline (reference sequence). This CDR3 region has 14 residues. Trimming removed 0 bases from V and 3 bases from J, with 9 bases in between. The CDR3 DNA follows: TGCAGTGCTAGAGATTGGGGGGACAATCAGCCCCAGCATTTT. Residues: CSARDWGDNQPQHF.

For the CDR3, the DNA is TGTGCCAGCAGCGTAGGAGGTGCCCCCTACGAGCAGTACTTC. It is translated as CASSVGGAPYEQYF. This rearrangement joins TRBV9 to TRBJ2-7; D is unresolved. The germline V and J ends were trimmed by 0 bases and 2 bases, with 9 bases remaining between them. The V gene's germline CDR1 is SGDLS and CDR2 YYNGEE. This CDR3 has 14 amino acids.

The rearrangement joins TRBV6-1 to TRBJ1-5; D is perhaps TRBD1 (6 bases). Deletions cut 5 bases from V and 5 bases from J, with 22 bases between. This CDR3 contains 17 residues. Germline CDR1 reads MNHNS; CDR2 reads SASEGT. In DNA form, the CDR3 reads TGTGCCAGCAGTCTTGTGGGGGGCCCCGCCGAGTATCAGCCCCAGCATTTT. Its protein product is CASSLVGGPAEYQPQHF.

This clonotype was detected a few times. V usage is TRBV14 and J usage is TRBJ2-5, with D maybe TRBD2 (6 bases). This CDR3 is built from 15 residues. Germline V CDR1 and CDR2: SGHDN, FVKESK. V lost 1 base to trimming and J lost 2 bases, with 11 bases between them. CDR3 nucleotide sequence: TGTGCCAGCAGCCAAGGGAGGGCGATTCAAGAGACCCAGTACTTC. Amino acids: CASSQGRAIQETQYF.

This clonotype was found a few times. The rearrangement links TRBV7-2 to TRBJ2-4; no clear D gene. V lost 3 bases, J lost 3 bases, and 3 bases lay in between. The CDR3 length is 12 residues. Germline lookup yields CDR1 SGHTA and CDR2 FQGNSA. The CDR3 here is CASSFGKNIQYF. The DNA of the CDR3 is TGTGCCAGCAGCTTCGGCAAAAACATTCAGTACTTC. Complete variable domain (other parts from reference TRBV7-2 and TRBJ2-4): GAGVSQSPSNKVTEKGKDVELRCDPISGHTALYWYRQSLGQGLEFLIYFQGNSAPDKSGLPSDRFSAERTGGSVSTLTIQRTQQEDSAVYLCASSFGKNIQYFGAGTRLSVL.

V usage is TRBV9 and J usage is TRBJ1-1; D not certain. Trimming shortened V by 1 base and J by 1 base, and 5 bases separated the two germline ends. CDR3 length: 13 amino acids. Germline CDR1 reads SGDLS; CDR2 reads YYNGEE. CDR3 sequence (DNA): TGTGCCAGCAGCGTAATCGAGAACACTGAAGCTTTCTTT. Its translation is CASSVIENTEAFF.

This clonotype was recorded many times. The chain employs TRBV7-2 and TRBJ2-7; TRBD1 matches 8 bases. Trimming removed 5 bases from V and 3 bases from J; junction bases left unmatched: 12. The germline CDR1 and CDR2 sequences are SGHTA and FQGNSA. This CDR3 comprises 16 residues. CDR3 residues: CASSATTQGARYEQYF. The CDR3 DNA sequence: TGTGCCAGCAGCGCAACAACGCAGGGGGCTCGCTACGAGCAGTACTTC.